A selection of T cell receptor beta chains follows, all from one sample in a study of regulatory T cells in long-lasting Graves disease. MiXCR, applied by TCRdb to the multiplex PCR reads, yields one record per CDR3 protein. The table has about 540,000 distinct CDR3 sequences, about 13% seen once. This sample was also put to use in a study of T cells in Graves' hyperthyroidism and ophthalmopathy.

The source material was peripheral blood mononuclear cells (PBMCs), sampled at new diagnosis, from a patient treated with antithyroid drugs. Source of these receptors: a man aged 25 to 45 with Graves disease. The CDR3 runs from the conserved cysteine through the conserved F or W. A D gene is named only where the DNA matches it firmly. Size tells how often a clone was seen (once, few, many) or the class of an expanded clone, and some rows leave it out.

clone_size: NA
j_call: TRBJ2-1
d_call: NA
v_call: TRBV20-1
cdr3_aa: CSAFEQTPNEQFF
cdr3_nt: TGCAGTGCTTTTGAACAGACCCCCAATGAGCAGTTCTTC

clone_size: NA
j_call: TRBJ2-7
d_call: NA
v_call: TRBV24-1
cdr3_aa: CATSDRGYEQYF
cdr3_nt: TGTGCCACCAGTGATCGGGGGTACGAGCAGTACTTC

clone_size: few
j_call: TRBJ2-7
d_call: TRBD2
v_call: TRBV9
cdr3_aa: CASSPAGNYEQYF
cdr3_nt: TGTGCCAGCAGCCCAGCGGGAAACTACGAGCAGTACTTC

clone_size: many
j_call: TRBJ2-7
d_call: NA
v_call: TRBV2
cdr3_aa: CASSGRDSRQYF
cdr3_nt: TGTGCCAGCAGTGGGCGGGACTCACGGCAGTACTTC

clone_size: NA
j_call: TRBJ2-3
d_call: NA
v_call: TRBV20-1
cdr3_aa: CSEGSSTDTQYF
cdr3_nt: TGCAGTGAAGGGAGCAGCACAGATACGCAGTATTTT

clone_size: many
j_call: TRBJ1-4
d_call: TRBD1
v_call: TRBV5-1
cdr3_aa: CASSSGQVDEKLFF
cdr3_nt: TGCGCCAGCAGCTCGGGACAGGTCGATGAAAAACTGTTTTTT

clone_size: NA
j_call: TRBJ2-1
d_call: TRBD2
v_call: TRBV18
cdr3_aa: CASSPSTGGEQFF
cdr3_nt: TGTGCCAGCTCACCATCGACGGGAGGAGAGCAGTTCTTC

clone_size: NA
j_call: TRBJ1-3
d_call: NA
v_call: TRBV19
cdr3_aa: CASNRPASSGNTIYF
cdr3_nt: TGTGCCAGTAACAGACCTGCGAGCTCTGGAAACACCATATATTTT

clone_size: many
j_call: TRBJ1-1
d_call: NA
v_call: TRBV27
cdr3_aa: CASSNTGNTEAFF
cdr3_nt: TGTGCCAGCAGCAACACAGGGAACACTGAAGCTTTCTTT

clone_size: NA
j_call: TRBJ1-4
d_call: TRBD1
v_call: TRBV28
cdr3_aa: CAGSIETGGGEKLFF
cdr3_nt: TGTGCCGGCAGCATCGAGACAGGGGGTGGTGAAAAACTGTTTTTT

clone_size: many
j_call: TRBJ2-6
d_call: NA
v_call: TRBV7-9
cdr3_aa: CASGPGSGANVLTF
cdr3_nt: TGTGCCAGCGGCCCCGGTTCTGGGGCCAACGTCCTGACTTTC

clone_size: few
j_call: TRBJ1-5
d_call: NA
v_call: TRBV20-1
cdr3_aa: CSASKSSHQPQHF
cdr3_nt: TGCAGTGCTAGCAAATCCTCTCATCAGCCCCAGCATTTT

clone_size: many
j_call: TRBJ1-4
d_call: NA
v_call: TRBV7-8
cdr3_aa: CASSLARWGLDEKLFF
cdr3_nt: TGTGCCAGCAGCTTAGCGAGGTGGGGGTTGGATGAAAAACTGTTTTTT

clone_size: many
j_call: TRBJ2-3
d_call: TRBD2
v_call: TRBV3-1
cdr3_aa: CASSVHAIVAGGTDTQYF
cdr3_nt: TGTGCCAGCAGCGTACACGCGATTGTAGCGGGAGGCACAGATACGCAGTATTTT

clone_size: many
j_call: TRBJ2-3
d_call: NA
v_call: TRBV19
cdr3_aa: CASSSAALSFTDTQYF
cdr3_nt: TGTGCCAGTAGCAGCGCGGCCTTGAGCTTCACAGATACGCAGTATTTT

clone_size: many
j_call: TRBJ2-2
d_call: TRBD2
v_call: TRBV7-2
cdr3_aa: CASRRGLFNTGELFF
cdr3_nt: TGTGCCAGCAGGCGGGGACTATTCAACACCGGGGAGCTGTTTTTT

clone_size: NA
j_call: TRBJ1-6
d_call: TRBD1
v_call: TRBV25-1
cdr3_aa: CASNGQVNSPLHF
cdr3_nt: TGTGCCAGCAATGGACAGGTCAATTCACCCCTCCACTTT

clone_size: NA
j_call: TRBJ1-2
d_call: NA
v_call: TRBV7-3
cdr3_aa: CASSTNSQGGRYTF
cdr3_nt: TGTGCCAGCAGCACCAACTCCCAGGGCGGACGCTACACCTTC

clone_size: many
j_call: TRBJ2-5
d_call: NA
v_call: TRBV27
cdr3_aa: CASSIQGFSEMETQYF
cdr3_nt: TGTGCCAGCAGTATTCAAGGGTTCTCCGAAATGGAGACCCAGTACTTC

clone_size: NA
j_call: TRBJ2-1
d_call: TRBD2
v_call: TRBV6-2/TRBV6-3
cdr3_aa: CASNYSSGIQYNEQFF
cdr3_nt: TGTGCCAGCAATTACTCGAGCGGGATCCAGTACAATGAGCAGTTCTTC

clone_size: many
j_call: TRBJ2-7
d_call: NA
v_call: TRBV7-9
cdr3_aa: CASSPSTNQGVQYF
cdr3_nt: TGTGCCAGCAGCCCATCCACGAACCAGGGTGTGCAGTACTTC

clone_size: NA
j_call: TRBJ2-3
d_call: NA
v_call: TRBV3-1
cdr3_aa: CASSQGGTAGYTDTQYF
cdr3_nt: TGTGCCAGCAGCCAAGGAGGGACTGCGGGATATACAGATACGCAGTATTTT

clone_size: NA
j_call: TRBJ2-6
d_call: TRBD2
v_call: TRBV29-1
cdr3_aa: CSVVGAGGSGANVLTF
cdr3_nt: TGCAGCGTTGTAGGAGCGGGAGGGTCTGGGGCCAACGTCCTGACTTTC

clone_size: few
j_call: TRBJ1-1
d_call: NA
v_call: TRBV10-3
cdr3_aa: CAITDIGTEAFF
cdr3_nt: TGTGCCATCACAGACATTGGCACTGAAGCTTTCTTT

clone_size: NA
j_call: TRBJ2-2
d_call: NA
v_call: TRBV20-1
cdr3_aa: CSARVGEAGELFF
cdr3_nt: TGCAGTGCTAGAGTGGGGGAGGCCGGGGAGCTGTTTTTT

clone_size: NA
j_call: TRBJ1-1
d_call: NA
v_call: TRBV19
cdr3_aa: CASSIVGVNTEAFF
cdr3_nt: TGTGCCAGTAGTATTGTAGGGGTAAACACTGAAGCTTTCTTT

clone_size: many
j_call: TRBJ2-3
d_call: NA
v_call: TRBV5-5
cdr3_aa: CASSLQGTTDTQYF
cdr3_nt: TGTGCCAGCAGCCTACAGGGTACGACAGATACGCAGTATTTT

clone_size: NA
j_call: TRBJ1-2
d_call: NA
v_call: TRBV12-3/TRBV12-4
cdr3_aa: CASSLGGENGYTF
cdr3_nt: TGTGCCAGCAGTTTAGGGGGCGAGAATGGCTACACCTTC

clone_size: NA
j_call: TRBJ1-5
d_call: TRBD1
v_call: TRBV24-1
cdr3_aa: CATSDTTGEVADTQHF
cdr3_nt: TGTGCCACCAGTGATACCACAGGGGAGGTTGCGGATACGCAGCATTTT

clone_size: many
j_call: TRBJ1-1
d_call: NA
v_call: TRBV18
cdr3_aa: CASSSIKGDTEAFF
cdr3_nt: TGTGCCAGCTCGTCAATTAAGGGGGACACTGAAGCTTTCTTT

clone_size: many
j_call: TRBJ2-1
d_call: NA
v_call: TRBV10-1
cdr3_aa: CASSESQRTLYNEQFF
cdr3_nt: TGCGCCAGCAGTGAGTCTCAGCGGACCCTTTACAATGAGCAGTTCTTC

clone_size: many
j_call: TRBJ2-1
d_call: TRBD2
v_call: TRBV7-8
cdr3_aa: CASSLEAGGSYNEQFF
cdr3_nt: TGTGCCAGCAGCTTAGAAGCGGGAGGATCCTACAATGAGCAGTTCTTC

clone_size: many
j_call: TRBJ2-4
d_call: TRBD1
v_call: TRBV5-1
cdr3_aa: CASSPGGLAKNIQYF
cdr3_nt: TGCGCCAGCAGCCCAGGGGGCCTAGCCAAAAACATTCAGTACTTC

clone_size: NA
j_call: TRBJ2-3
d_call: TRBD1
v_call: TRBV28
cdr3_aa: CASSSGTGASTDTQYF
cdr3_nt: TGTGCCAGCAGTTCCGGGACAGGGGCAAGCACAGATACGCAGTATTTT

clone_size: many
j_call: TRBJ2-1
d_call: NA
v_call: TRBV14
cdr3_aa: CASSPPPGGSYNEQFF
cdr3_nt: TGTGCCAGCAGCCCCCCCCCCGGGGGTTCCTACAATGAGCAGTTCTTC

clone_size: few
j_call: TRBJ2-1
d_call: TRBD2
v_call: TRBV24-1
cdr3_aa: CATSDGLAGKFF
cdr3_nt: TGTGCCACCAGTGACGGACTAGCGGGAAAGTTCTTC

clone_size: NA
j_call: TRBJ2-7
d_call: TRBD1
v_call: TRBV7-9
cdr3_aa: CASSLGTGKSYEQYF
cdr3_nt: TGTGCCAGCAGCTTAGGGACAGGGAAGTCCTACGAGCAGTACTTC

clone_size: few
j_call: TRBJ1-2
d_call: NA
v_call: TRBV6-1
cdr3_aa: CASSEALYGYTF
cdr3_nt: TGTGCCAGCAGTGAAGCTCTCTATGGCTACACCTTC

clone_size: many
j_call: TRBJ2-4
d_call: NA
v_call: TRBV5-1
cdr3_aa: CASRSLAKNIQYF
cdr3_nt: TGCGCCAGCAGGTCCTTAGCCAAAAACATTCAGTACTTC

clone_size: few
j_call: TRBJ2-1
d_call: TRBD2
v_call: TRBV19
cdr3_aa: CASRGPGLANNEQFF
cdr3_nt: TGTGCCAGTAGGGGGCCGGGACTAGCGAACAATGAGCAGTTCTTC

clone_size: many
j_call: TRBJ2-1
d_call: TRBD2
v_call: TRBV6-1
cdr3_aa: CASSVFGTSGYNEQFF
cdr3_nt: TGTGCCAGCAGTGTCTTCGGGACTAGCGGCTACAATGAGCAGTTCTTC

clone_size: many
j_call: TRBJ2-5
d_call: NA
v_call: TRBV27
cdr3_aa: CASSSLRAGTAEETQYF
cdr3_nt: TGTGCCAGCAGCTCTCTCAGAGCCGGGACGGCTGAAGAGACCCAGTACTTC

clone_size: NA
j_call: TRBJ2-1
d_call: TRBD2
v_call: TRBV20-1
cdr3_aa: CSARDDGRYNEQFF
cdr3_nt: TGCAGTGCTAGAGATGACGGGAGGTACAATGAGCAGTTCTTC

clone_size: many
j_call: TRBJ1-2
d_call: NA
v_call: TRBV24-1
cdr3_aa: CATSGWRGRRNYGYTF
cdr3_nt: TGTGCCACCAGTGGGTGGAGAGGCAGGCGAAACTATGGCTACACCTTC

clone_size: NA
j_call: TRBJ2-1
d_call: NA
v_call: TRBV27
cdr3_aa: CASMAVGNEQFF
cdr3_nt: TGTGCCAGCATGGCCGTGGGCAATGAGCAGTTCTTC

clone_size: many
j_call: TRBJ2-2
d_call: TRBD1
v_call: TRBV12-3/TRBV12-4
cdr3_aa: CASSFGTGLTGELFF
cdr3_nt: TGTGCCAGCAGTTTCGGGACAGGGCTCACCGGGGAGCTGTTTTTT

clone_size: few
j_call: TRBJ2-4
d_call: NA
v_call: TRBV20-1
cdr3_aa: CSARAEGEGKNIQYF
cdr3_nt: TGCAGTGCTAGAGCGGAGGGAGAGGGCAAAAACATTCAGTACTTC

clone_size: many
j_call: TRBJ1-1
d_call: TRBD1
v_call: TRBV29-1
cdr3_aa: CSVEGQGVTEAFF
cdr3_nt: TGCAGCGTTGAAGGCCAGGGGGTTACTGAAGCTTTCTTT